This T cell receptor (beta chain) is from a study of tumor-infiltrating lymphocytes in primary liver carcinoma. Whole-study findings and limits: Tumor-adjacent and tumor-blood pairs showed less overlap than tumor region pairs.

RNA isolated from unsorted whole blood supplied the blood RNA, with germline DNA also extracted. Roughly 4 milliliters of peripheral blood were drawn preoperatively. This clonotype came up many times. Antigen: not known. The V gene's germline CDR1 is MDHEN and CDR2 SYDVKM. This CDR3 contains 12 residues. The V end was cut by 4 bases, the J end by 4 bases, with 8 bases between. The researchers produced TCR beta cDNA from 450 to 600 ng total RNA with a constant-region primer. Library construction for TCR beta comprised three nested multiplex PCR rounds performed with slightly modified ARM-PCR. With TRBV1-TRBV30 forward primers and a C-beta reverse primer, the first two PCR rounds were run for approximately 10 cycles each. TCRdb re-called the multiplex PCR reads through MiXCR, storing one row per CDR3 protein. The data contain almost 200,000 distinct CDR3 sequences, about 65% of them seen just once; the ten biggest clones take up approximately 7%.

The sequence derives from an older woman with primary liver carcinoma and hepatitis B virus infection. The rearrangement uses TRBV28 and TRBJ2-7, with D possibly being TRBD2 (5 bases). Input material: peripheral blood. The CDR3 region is CASSSGEYEQYF. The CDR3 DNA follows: TGTGCCAGCAGTTCCGGGGAGTACGAGCAGTACTTC.